The next 15 T cell receptor beta chains were all read from a single sample in a study of cytomegalovirus exposure and HLA in healthy donors (dated by TCRdb to 2016 to 2017). Library preparation employed the immunoSEQ multiplex PCR assay. The multiplex PCR relied on a mix of 60 forward primers for TCR Vbeta segments and 13 reverse primers for TCR Jbeta segments. Imported from immuneACCESS, the table was reduced by TCRdb to in-frame sequences with V and J called. These copies leave out some clones; in studies compared against another copy, an unresolved V gene accounts for under half, and the cause of the remainder is not known. This sample is represented by under 200,000 clones; approximately 71% of them were singletons. Approximately 1.3% of the sample comes from the top ten. Sequenced sample: PBMCs. The source is a man aged 45-65 years in good health and CMV-seronegative.

This chain uses TRBV27 with TRBJ2-7; TRBD1 aligns across 7 bases. J gave up 2 bases and V 6 bases, and 7 bases lay outside the gene matches. The CDR3 length is 14 residues. Per the germline V gene, CDR1 is MNHEY and CDR2 is SMNVEV (reference sequence). The CDR3 sequence is CASSEMDRPYEQYF. CDR3 nucleotides: TGTGCCAGCAGCGAAATGGACAGGCCCTACGAGCAGTACTTC.

The rearrangement joins TRBV6-1 to TRBJ2-7, with D perhaps TRBD1 (6 bases). V lost 6 bases, J lost 4 bases, and 13 bases lay in between. From germline, CDR1 is MNHNS and CDR2 SASEGT. This CDR3 has 13 amino acids. The CDR3 DNA is TGTGCCAGCAGGCCCGGGACATCTTACGAGCAGTACTTC. This sequence encodes CASRPGTSYEQYF.

The CDR3 reads CASSFNRGIRTDTQYF. The CDR3 coding sequence is TGTGCCAGCAGTTTTAACAGGGGAATCCGCACAGATACGCAGTATTTT. This sequence joins TRBV28 and TRBJ2-3; the match to TRBD1 covers 7 bases. The CDR3 covers 16 residues. V gave up 3 bases and J gave up 1 base; unmatched junction bases: 7. Germline values: CDR1 MDHEN, CDR2 SYDVKM.

The chain has TRBV4-1 and TRBJ1-5; D is perhaps TRBD1 (5 bases). Trimming shortened V by 5 bases and J by 1 base, and 21 bases separated the two germline ends. This CDR3 contains 18 residues. CDR1 and CDR2 (germline): MGHRA, YSYEKL. CDR3 nucleotides: TGCGCCAGCAGCTTAGGTCAGGGCGTGGGAGGCAGCAATCAGCCCCAGCATTTT. Translation: CASSLGQGVGGSNQPQHF.

V and J are TRBV2 and TRBJ1-6; TRBD1 might be the D (5 bases). Trimming pared 2 bases from V and 11 bases from J, leaving 10 bases between. Per germline, CDR1 SNHLY and CDR2 FYNNEI. This CDR3 comprises 13 residues. CDR3 sequence (DNA): TGTGCCAGCAGTGAAACGATAGGGGCACCCCTCCACTTT. Its translation is CASSETIGAPLHF.

The rearrangement joins TRBV14 to TRBJ2-1, with D uncertain. Trimming took 5 bases from V and 6 from J, leaving 8 bases between them. Per germline, CDR1 SGHDN and CDR2 FVKESK. The length of the CDR3 is 12 residues. As DNA, the CDR3 is TGTGCCAGCAGCTTTGGCCTCAATGAGCAGTTCTTC. Its protein is CASSFGLNEQFF.

In this sample, this clone turned up once. The chain recombines TRBV21-1 with TRBJ2-1; the D call of TRBD1 is as the table states it, not checked on the DNA. TRBV21-1 is deemed a pseudogene. The CDR3 has 13 residues. CDR3 DNA: TGTGCCAGCAGCAAGGGACAGGCGGGTGAGCAGTTCTTC. As protein: CASSKGQAGEQFF.

This clone was observed a single time. The J gene is TRBJ2-1, the V gene TRBV5-1; 11 bases agree with TRBD2. Germline CDR1 is SGHRS and CDR2 is YFSETQ. With 3 bases clipped from V and 7 bases from J, the junction kept 6 bases outside the gene matches. The CDR3 has 15 amino acids. The CDR3 loop is CASSSLAGGRNEQFF. The CDR3 DNA reads as TGCGCCAGCAGCTCCTTAGCGGGGGGGAGGAATGAGCAGTTCTTC.

About this clone itself: An end of the junction differs from the germline gene, which may be a read error. This sample also contains other DNA sequences that code for the same CDR3. The chain recombines TRBV13 with TRBJ1-4; no clear D. Per germline, CDR1 PRHDT and CDR2 FYEKMQ (reference sequence). This CDR3 is 16 amino acids long. The CDR3 loop is CASSHKSVATNEKLFF. CDR3 DNA sequence: TGTGCCAGCAGCCATAAATCAGTTGCAACCAATGAAAAACTGTTTTTT.

Only a few counts were recorded for this clone. This sequence joins TRBV5-1 and TRBJ2-2, with a weak D call TRBD1 (6 bases). The CDR3 has 15 amino acids. V was pared by 3 bases and J by 1 base, with 10 bases between. Germline CDR1 is SGHRS and CDR2 is YFSETQ. The chain's CDR3 is CASSSTTGNTGELFF. The DNA of the CDR3 is TGCGCCAGCAGCTCGACGACAGGGAACACCGGGGAGCTGTTTTTT.

The chain is built from TRBV29-1 and TRBJ1-2; no reliable D call. Germline CDR1 SQVTM, CDR2 ANQGSEA. The V gene lost 5 bases and the J gene lost 3 bases, with 4 bases spanning the gap. CDR3 length: 10 amino acids. CDR3 in amino acids: CSVRDYGYTF. CDR3 bases: TGCAGCGTTAGAGACTATGGCTACACCTTC.

The CDR3: CASSDSAGYNEQFF. CDR3 in DNA: TGCGCCAGCAGTGACTCGGCGGGGTACAATGAGCAGTTCTTC. The chain carries TRBV10-1 and TRBJ2-1, with D possibly being TRBD2 (6 bases). The ends were cut back, 3 bases at V and 4 bases at J, with 10 bases in the middle. Germline V gene data show CDR1 as WNHNN and CDR2 as SYGVQD (reference sequence). This CDR3 has 14 residues.

This clone was counted a few times. Here the CDR3 DNA reads TGTGCCAGCAGCTTAGTAGGGTCAGGGGCTGAAAAACTGTTTTTT. The encoded protein is CASSLVGSGAEKLFF. The V call is TRBV7-2, the J call TRBJ1-4; possible D gene TRBD1, 6 bases. The V end was cut by 1 base, the J end by 7 bases, with 13 bases between. This CDR3 is built from 15 residues. Germline V gene data show CDR1 as SGHTA and CDR2 as FQGNSA.

The genes are TRBV5-1 and TRBJ2-3; D uncertain. The CDR3 length is 14 residues. V was cut by 4 bases and J by 1 base, with 10 bases left in between. The V gene's germline CDR1 is SGHRS and CDR2 YFSETQ. CDR3 sequence reads: CASSKLAGTDTQYF. Written as DNA, the CDR3 is TGCGCCAGCAGCAAGTTGGCGGGCACAGATACGCAGTATTTT.

Here the CDR3 reads CASRADTSYNEQFF. The DNA for the CDR3 is TGTGCCAGTAGGGCGGACACTTCCTACAATGAGCAGTTCTTC. The chain is built from TRBV19 and TRBJ2-1, with a weak D call TRBD1 (5 bases). V lost 6 bases and J lost 1, with 10 bases in between. The CDR3 contains 14 residues. Germline CDR1 reads LNHDA; CDR2 reads SQIVND (reference sequence).